Presented here are 30 T cell receptor beta chains from one specimen sequenced in a study of cytomegalovirus exposure and HLA in healthy donors. In the PCR, 60 Vbeta and 13 Jbeta primers were used. Using immunoSEQ multiplex PCR, the repertoire was profiled, and TCRdb retains in-frame clones only, with some absent. The sample carries approximately 240,000 clones, 82% recorded once. Material: PBMCs. The source of these receptors is a woman in her forties in good health and CMV-seropositive.

V is TRBV5-6 and J is TRBJ1-1; no reliable D call. V lost 4 bases, J lost 1 base, and 17 bases lay in between. Germline V gives CDR1 SGHDT, CDR2 YYEEEE. The CDR3 extends over 16 amino acids. CDR3 protein: CASSPGIFERNTEAFF. Written as DNA, the CDR3 is TGTGCCAGCAGCCCCGGTATTTTTGAGAGGAACACTGAAGCTTTCTTT.

The chain recombines TRBV9 with TRBJ2-1; the D gene is possibly TRBD2 (6 bases). The CDR3 length is 16 residues. Trimming took off 0 bases at V and 4 bases at J, with 14 bases between the two ends. Germline V gene lookup returns CDR1 SGDLS and CDR2 YYNGEE. The chain's CDR3 is CASSVVGTFSYNEQFF. The CDR3 DNA follows: TGTGCCAGCAGCGTAGTGGGGACTTTCTCTTACAATGAGCAGTTCTTC. Using reference TRBV9 and TRBJ2-1 for the parts outside the CDR3, the full variable domain is DSGVTQTPKHLITATGQRVTLRCSPRSGDLSVYWYQQSLDQGLQFLIQYYNGEERAKGNILERFSAQQFPDLHSELNLSSLELGDSALYFCASSVVGTFSYNEQFFGPGTRLTVL.

This clone occurred a few times. J is TRBJ2-1 and V is TRBV4-3; D is perhaps TRBD2 (6 bases). Looked up from germline, CDR1 is LGHNA and CDR2 is YSLEER. This CDR3 is 15 amino acids long. The V end was cut by 4 bases, the J end by 8 bases, with 18 bases between. CDR3 sequence (DNA): TGCGCCAGCAGCCTTCTAGACCCCGGGAGCGATGAGCAGTTCTTC. Translation gives CASSLLDPGSDEQFF.

The chain employs TRBV7-2 and TRBJ2-7; perhaps TRBD2 as D (6 bases). Looked up from germline, CDR1 is SGHTA and CDR2 is FQGNSA. Trimming removed 1 base at V and 4 bases at J, with 11 bases between. The CDR3 sequence is 14 residues long. CDR3 loop: CASSLVTGVYEQYF. The CDR3 bases are TGTGCCAGCAGCTTAGTAACGGGAGTATACGAGCAGTACTTC.

This chain links TRBV5-6 with TRBJ2-5, with D unresolved. V lost 0 bases, J lost 5 bases, and 8 bases lay in between. Germline CDR1 is SGHDT and CDR2 is YYEEEE. This CDR3 has 13 amino acids. For the CDR3, the DNA is TGTGCCAGCAGCTTGGAATCGTTCGAGACCCAGTACTTC. Protein sequence: CASSLESFETQYF.

This chain joins TRBV7-8 and TRBJ1-1; 7 bases fit TRBD1. CDR3 length equals 15 residues. V was clipped by 5 bases and J by 0 bases; unmatched bases: 6. Per germline, CDR1 SGHVS and CDR2 FQNEAQ. The CDR3 sequence: CASSATGIMNTEAFF. In DNA form, the CDR3 reads TGTGCCAGCAGCGCGACAGGGATCATGAACACTGAAGCTTTCTTT.

This clone has a single count. The rearrangement links TRBV7-9 to TRBJ2-5; weak D call: TRBD2 (5 bases). Germline V gene data show CDR1 as SEHNR and CDR2 as FQNEAQ (reference sequence). CDR3 length: 15 amino acids. Deletions cut 6 bases from V and 3 bases from J, with 17 bases between. The CDR3 spells CASSLTGLNKETQYF. As DNA, the CDR3 is TGTGCCAGCAGTTTGACCGGACTTAACAAAGAGACCCAGTACTTC.

The genes are TRBV10-3 and TRBJ1-1; tentative D call: TRBD1 (5 bases). This CDR3 is 11 amino acids long. The germline V and J ends were trimmed by 4 bases and 10 bases, with 10 bases remaining between them. Germline loops: CDR1 ENHRY, CDR2 SYGVKD. The DNA of the CDR3 is TGTGCCATCAGTGGGGGGGGTGGAGCTTTCTTT. It codes for CAISGGGGAFF.

The rearrangement joins TRBV7-2 to TRBJ2-1, with D possibly being TRBD1 (5 bases). The CDR3 is 15 residues long. Germline CDR1 and CDR2: SGHTA and FQGNSA. The V end lost 1 base, the J end lost 7 bases, and 14 bases lay between the germline ends. CDR3 in DNA: TGTGCCAGCAGCTTAGTGGGGCAGGGTCTAAATGAGCAGTTCTTC. Translated, it gives CASSLVGQGLNEQFF.

CDR3 residues: CASSLGTDGYNEQFF. The DNA for the CDR3 is TGTGCCAGCAGCTTAGGTACCGACGGGTACAATGAGCAGTTCTTC. V is TRBV11-2 and J is TRBJ2-1, with unresolved D. V was shortened by 1 base and J by 4 bases, with 11 bases between the two germline ends. In germline, CDR1 is SGHAT, CDR2 FQNNGV. The CDR3 totals 15 residues.

This clone was counted a single time. V gene TRBV5-5 combines with J gene TRBJ2-7; 7 nucleotides align to TRBD1. V lost 4 bases, J lost 0 bases, and 4 bases stayed unmatched. Germline V gene data show CDR1 as SGHKS and CDR2 as YYEKEE (reference sequence). This CDR3 is built from 14 residues. As DNA, the CDR3 is TGTGCCAGCAGCCTCCGGGACAGCTCCTACGAGCAGTACTTC. It specifies CASSLRDSSYEQYF. Drawing the rest from reference TRBV5-5 and TRBJ2-7, the complete variable domain is DAGVTQSPTHLIKTRGQQVTLRCSPISGHKSVSWYQQVLGQGPQFIFQYYEKEERGRGNFPDRFSARQFPNYSSELNVNALLLGDSALYLCASSLRDSSYEQYFGPGTRLTVT.

This sequence joins TRBV2 and TRBJ1-6, with a weak D call TRBD1 (6 bases). Germline assignment: CDR1 SNHLY and CDR2 FYNNEI. Trimming removed 1 base at V and 7 bases at J, with 14 bases between. The CDR3 runs to 16 residues. CDR3 in amino acids: CASSEVFLTGNSPLHF. CDR3 sequence (DNA): TGTGCCAGCAGTGAAGTTTTCTTGACAGGCAATTCACCCCTCCACTTT.

This chain connects TRBV19 to TRBJ1-4; weak D call: TRBD1 (6 bases). The CDR3 has 14 residues. V was pared by 5 bases and J by 8 bases, with 15 bases between. Germline V CDR1 and CDR2: LNHDA, SQIVND (reference sequence). CDR3 sequence reads: CASSVTGVQEKLFF. The DNA of the CDR3 is TGTGCCAGTAGTGTGACAGGCGTTCAGGAAAAACTGTTTTTT. The entire variable domain, with the rest obtained from reference TRBV19 and TRBJ1-4, is as follows: DGGITQSPKYLFRKEGQNVTLSCEQNLNHDAMYWYRQDPGQGLRLIYYSQIVNDFQKGDIAEGYSVSREKKESFPLTVTSAQKNPTAFYLCASSVTGVQEKLFFGSGTQLSVL.

The V call is TRBV9, the J call TRBJ2-4; 11 bases map to TRBD2. The CDR3 is 16 residues long. Germline loops: CDR1 SGDLS, CDR2 YYNGEE. V lost 2 bases, J lost 7 bases, and 8 bases stayed unmatched. CDR3 sequence reads: CASSVGSGRDWNIQYF. CDR3 sequence (DNA): TGTGCCAGCAGCGTGGGTAGCGGGAGGGATTGGAACATTCAGTACTTC. The full variable domain, in which reference TRBV9 and TRBJ2-4 provide the parts outside the CDR3, is DSGVTQTPKHLITATGQRVTLRCSPRSGDLSVYWYQQSLDQGLQFLIQYYNGEERAKGNILERFSAQQFPDLHSELNLSSLELGDSALYFCASSVGSGRDWNIQYFGAGTRLSVL.

In regard to this clone: The junction differs from germline at one of its ends, possibly a read error. The J gene is TRBJ2-7, the V gene TRBV7-7; weak D call: TRBD2 (5 bases). Germline values: CDR1 SSHAT, CDR2 FNYEAQ (reference sequence). This CDR3 comprises 13 residues. The CDR3, as DNA: TGTGCTAGCAGCTTAGGCCCGACGGGGGAGCAGTACTTC. Translating gives CASSLGPTGEQYF.

V usage is TRBV19 and J usage is TRBJ1-5; tentative D call: TRBD1 (6 bases). The CDR3 sequence is 14 residues long. Germline V CDR1 and CDR2: LNHDA, SQIVND (reference sequence). V was clipped by 5 bases and J by 3 bases, with 11 bases between them. The CDR3: CASSPGQNNQPQHF. CDR3 in DNA: TGTGCCAGTAGTCCTGGACAGAACAATCAGCCCCAGCATTTT.

The chain combines TRBV5-1 with TRBJ2-3; a possible D gene is TRBD1 (6 bases). The V gene lost 5 bases and the J gene lost 2 bases, with 15 bases spanning the gap. Germline V CDR1 and CDR2: SGHRS, YFSETQ. This CDR3 contains 15 residues. DNA for the CDR3: TGCGCCAGCAGTACTGGACAGACGACCACAGATACGCAGTATTTT. Its protein is CASSTGQTTTDTQYF.

The J gene is TRBJ2-3, the V gene TRBV11-3, with 14 bases fitting TRBD2. V lost 0 bases, J lost 5 bases, and 4 bases stayed unmatched. The length of the CDR3 is 17 residues. Germline CDR1 SGHNT, CDR2 YENEEA. In DNA form, the CDR3 reads TGTGCCAGCAGCTTAGAAGGGACTAGCGGGAGACAAGATACGCAGTATTTT. Translated: CASSLEGTSGRQDTQYF.

Comments on this clone: The sample contains more than one DNA sequence encoding this CDR3. The chain joins TRBV27 to TRBJ1-1; perhaps TRBD1 as D (6 bases). Germline CDR1 MNHEY, CDR2 SMNVEV (reference sequence). This CDR3 region has 15 residues. Trimming left V 0 bases short and J 5 bases short, with 13 bases between. CDR3: CASSLSWRGGTEAFF. The CDR3 nucleotides read TGTGCCAGCAGTTTATCGTGGAGGGGGGGAACTGAAGCTTTCTTT.

The rearrangement links TRBV5-1 to TRBJ1-1, with TRBD1 as a possible D gene (5 bases). CDR3 size: 14 residues. The ends were cut back, 2 bases at V and 4 bases at J, with 12 bases in the middle. CDR1 and CDR2 from the germline V gene are SGHRS and YFSETQ. The CDR3 nucleotides read TGCGCCAGCAGCTTCGGGGTGGGGGGCACTGAAGCTTTCTTT. It codes for CASSFGVGGTEAFF.

As regards this clone: A junction boundary mismatches the germline segment, possibly from a read error. V is TRBV7-9 and J is TRBJ1-2, with D uncertain. CDR1 and CDR2 from the germline V gene are SEHNR and FQNEAQ (reference sequence). The CDR3 length is 12 residues. This chain's CDR3 is CSSSFPQRGYTF. The CDR3 DNA sequence: TGTTCCAGCAGCTTCCCCCAGAGGGGCTACACCTTC.

CDR3 sequence (DNA): TGTGCCAGCAGCTTAATTAGCGGGGGGGCTTCCTATGACGAGCAGTACTTC. Translated: CASSLISGGASYDEQYF. The genes are TRBV13 and TRBJ2-7; TRBD2 matches 11 bases. CDR3 length equals 17 residues. Looked up from germline, CDR1 is PRHDT and CDR2 is FYEKMQ (reference sequence). Trimming at V came to 2 bases and at J to 5 bases, leaving 11 bases not matched to a gene.

The J gene is TRBJ1-5, the V gene TRBV27, with 12 bases that match TRBD1. This CDR3 has 15 residues. The germline V gene has CDR1 MNHEY and CDR2 SMNVEV (reference sequence). Trimming removed 1 base from V and 11 bases from J; junction bases left unmatched: 6. This chain's CDR3 is CASSLYGTGGKAQHF. CDR3 nucleotides: TGTGCCAGCAGTTTATATGGGACAGGGGGCAAGGCCCAGCATTTT.

The V gene is TRBV10-1, the J gene TRBJ2-2; no clear D gene. Germline V CDR1 and CDR2: WNHNN, SYGVQD (reference sequence). Trimming removed 10 bases at V and 3 bases at J, with 3 bases between. The CDR3 runs 10 residues. The CDR3 DNA reads as TGCGCCACCTACACCGGGGAGCTGTTTTTT. It is translated as CATYTGELFF.

This chain connects TRBV5-1 to TRBJ2-2; TRBD2 agrees at 8 bases. V shed 6 bases, J shed 4 bases, and the junction held 8 bases outside the gene matches. CDR3 length: 15 amino acids. CDR1 is SGHRS and CDR2 is YFSETQ in the germline V gene. CDR3 in amino acids: CASKPAGAGTGELFF. As DNA, the CDR3 is TGCGCCAGCAAGCCAGCGGGAGCGGGCACCGGGGAGCTGTTTTTT. The whole variable domain, remainder taken from reference TRBV5-1 and TRBJ2-2, is KAGVTQTPRYLIKTRGQQVTLSCSPISGHRSVSWYQQTPGQGLQFLFEYFSETQRNKGNFPGRFSGRQFSNSRSEMNVSTLELGDSALYLCASKPAGAGTGELFFGEGSRLTVL.

The V and J genes are TRBV18 and TRBJ2-3; 10 bases are a match to TRBD2. The germline gives CDR1 KGHSH, CDR2 LQKENI. The CDR3 is made up of 14 amino acids. V was clipped by 5 bases and J by 3 bases; unmatched bases: 2. The CDR3 DNA sequence: TGTGCCAGCTCAGTTAGCGGGAGGACAGATACGCAGTATTTT. Its protein is CASSVSGRTDTQYF. The full variable domain, rest sourced from reference TRBV18 and TRBJ2-3, is NAGVMQNPRHLVRRRGQEARLRCSPMKGHSHVYWYRQLPEEGLKFMVYLQKENIIDESGMPKERFSAEFPKEGPSILRIQQVVRGDSAAYFCASSVSGRTDTQYFGPGTRLTVL.

This clone showed up just a few times. The gene calls are TRBV4-1 and TRBJ2-5; 8 nucleotides match TRBD2. The germline V gene has CDR1 MGHRA and CDR2 YSYEKL. This CDR3 is 16 amino acids long. V shed 0 bases and J 1 base; nucleotides not matched to a gene: 4. The CDR3 sequence: CASSQEKRGTQETQYF. The CDR3, as DNA: TGCGCCAGCAGCCAAGAGAAGCGGGGGACCCAAGAGACCCAGTACTTC.

This clone occurred once. The rearrangement joins TRBV9 to TRBJ2-1; TRBD2 is a possible D gene (5 bases). CDR1 SGDLS and CDR2 YYNGEE come from the germline V gene. Trimming removed 3 bases at V and 7 bases at J, with 20 bases between. The CDR3 sequence is 16 residues long. The CDR3 protein is CASSERPRDAFNEQFF. The CDR3 DNA follows: TGTGCCAGCAGCGAGAGACCGAGGGATGCTTTTAATGAGCAGTTCTTC.

This chain uses TRBV7-9 with TRBJ2-5, with D maybe TRBD2 (5 bases). This CDR3 has 14 residues. V lost 1 base and J lost 3, with 9 bases in between. CDR1 SEHNR and CDR2 FQNEAQ come from the germline V gene (reference sequence). CDR3 coding DNA: TGTGCCAGCAGCTTAGGGACTTTTGAAGAGACCCAGTACTTC. Its translation: CASSLGTFEETQYF. The full variable domain, with the rest looked up from reference TRBV7-9 and TRBJ2-5, is DTGVSQNPRHKITKRGQNVTFRCDPISEHNRLYWYRQTLGQGPEFLTYFQNEAQLEKSRLLSDRFSAERPKGSFSTLEIQRTEQGDSAMYLCASSLGTFEETQYFGPGTRLLVL.

The V call is TRBV6-4, the J call TRBJ2-3; 9 bases line up with TRBD2. The V gene's germline CDR1 is MRHNA and CDR2 SNTAGT. There are 15 residues in the CDR3. Trimming cost V 0 bases and J 9 bases; bases outside gene matches: 7. CDR3 DNA: TGTGCCAGCAGTGACTCTGGCGGGAGGGCGGAGACGCAGTATTTT. Translation: CASSDSGGRAETQYF.